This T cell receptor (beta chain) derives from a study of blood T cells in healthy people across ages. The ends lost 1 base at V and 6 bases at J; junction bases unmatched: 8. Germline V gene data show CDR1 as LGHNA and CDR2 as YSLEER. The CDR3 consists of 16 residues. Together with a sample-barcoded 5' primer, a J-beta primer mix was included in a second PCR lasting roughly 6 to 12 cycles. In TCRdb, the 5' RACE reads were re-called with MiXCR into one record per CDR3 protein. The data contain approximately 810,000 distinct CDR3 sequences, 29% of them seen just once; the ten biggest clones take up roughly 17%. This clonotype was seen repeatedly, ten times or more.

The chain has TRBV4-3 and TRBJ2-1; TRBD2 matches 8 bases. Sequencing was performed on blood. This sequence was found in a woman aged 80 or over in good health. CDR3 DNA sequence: TGCGCCAGCAGCCAAGTTTCCCCGGGACTAGGCAATGAGCAGTTCTTC. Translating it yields CASSQVSPGLGNEQFF.